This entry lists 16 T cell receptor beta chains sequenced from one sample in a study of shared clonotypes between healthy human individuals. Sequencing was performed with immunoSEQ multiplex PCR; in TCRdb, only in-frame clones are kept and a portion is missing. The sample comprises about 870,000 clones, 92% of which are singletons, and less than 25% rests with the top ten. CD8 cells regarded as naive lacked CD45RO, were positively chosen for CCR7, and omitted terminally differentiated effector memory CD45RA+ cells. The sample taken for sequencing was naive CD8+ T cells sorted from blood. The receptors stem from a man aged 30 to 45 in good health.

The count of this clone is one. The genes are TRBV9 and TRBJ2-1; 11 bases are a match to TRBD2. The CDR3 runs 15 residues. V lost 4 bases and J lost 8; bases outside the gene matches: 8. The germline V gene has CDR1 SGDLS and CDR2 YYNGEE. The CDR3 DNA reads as TGTGCCAGCAGCAGAGGACTAGCGGGCTGGGATGAGCAGTTCTTC. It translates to CASSRGLAGWDEQFF. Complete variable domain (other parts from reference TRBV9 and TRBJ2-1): DSGVTQTPKHLITATGQRVTLRCSPRSGDLSVYWYQQSLDQGLQFLIQYYNGEERAKGNILERFSAQQFPDLHSELNLSSLELGDSALYFCASSRGLAGWDEQFFGPGTRLTVL.

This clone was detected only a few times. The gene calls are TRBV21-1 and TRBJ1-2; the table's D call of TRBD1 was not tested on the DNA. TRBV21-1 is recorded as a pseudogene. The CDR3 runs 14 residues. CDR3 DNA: TGTGCCAGCAGCCACGGGACAAGGTTCCCCGGCTACACCTTC. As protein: CASSHGTRFPGYTF.

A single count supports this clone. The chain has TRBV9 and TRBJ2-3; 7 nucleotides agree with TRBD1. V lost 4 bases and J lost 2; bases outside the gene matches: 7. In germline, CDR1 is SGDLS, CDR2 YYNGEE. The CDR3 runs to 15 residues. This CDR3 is CASSPGQDSTDTQYF. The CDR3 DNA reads TGTGCCAGCAGCCCAGGACAGGACTCCACAGATACGCAGTATTTT. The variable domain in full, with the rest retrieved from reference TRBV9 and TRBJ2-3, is DSGVTQTPKHLITATGQRVTLRCSPRSGDLSVYWYQQSLDQGLQFLIQYYNGEERAKGNILERFSAQQFPDLHSELNLSSLELGDSALYFCASSPGQDSTDTQYFGPGTRLTVL.

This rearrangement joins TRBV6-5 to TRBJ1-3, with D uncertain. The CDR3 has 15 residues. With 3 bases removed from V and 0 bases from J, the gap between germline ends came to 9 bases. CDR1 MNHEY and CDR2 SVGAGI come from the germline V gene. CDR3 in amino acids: CASSYFYSSGNTIYF. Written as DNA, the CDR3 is TGTGCCAGCAGTTATTTTTACTCCTCTGGAAACACCATATATTTT.

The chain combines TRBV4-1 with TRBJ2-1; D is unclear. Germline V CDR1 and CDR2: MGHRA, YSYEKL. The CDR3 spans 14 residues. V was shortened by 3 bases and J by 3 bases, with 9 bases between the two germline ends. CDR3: CASSHRASYNEQFF. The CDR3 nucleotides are TGCGCCAGCAGCCACCGGGCTAGCTACAATGAGCAGTTCTTC.

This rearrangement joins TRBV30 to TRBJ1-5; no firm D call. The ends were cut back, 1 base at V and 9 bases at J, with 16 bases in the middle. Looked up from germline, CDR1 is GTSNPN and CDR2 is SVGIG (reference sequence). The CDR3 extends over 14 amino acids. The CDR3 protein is CAWSEGSALGPQHF. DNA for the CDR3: TGTGCCTGGAGTGAAGGATCGGCTTTAGGGCCCCAGCATTTT.

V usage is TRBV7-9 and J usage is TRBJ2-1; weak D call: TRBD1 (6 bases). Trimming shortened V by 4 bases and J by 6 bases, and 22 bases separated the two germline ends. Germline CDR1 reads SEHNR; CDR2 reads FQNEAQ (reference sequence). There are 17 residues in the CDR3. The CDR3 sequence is CASSSSLALGAGNEQFF. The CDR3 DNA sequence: TGTGCCAGCAGCTCCTCCTTGGCGCTGGGGGCCGGCAATGAGCAGTTCTTC.

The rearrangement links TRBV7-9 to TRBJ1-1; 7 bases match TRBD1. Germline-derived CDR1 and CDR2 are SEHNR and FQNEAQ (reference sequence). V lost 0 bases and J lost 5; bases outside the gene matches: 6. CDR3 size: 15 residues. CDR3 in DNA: TGTGCCAGCAGCTTAGCGCGGACAGGCGAGACTGAAGCTTTCTTT. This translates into CASSLARTGETEAFF.

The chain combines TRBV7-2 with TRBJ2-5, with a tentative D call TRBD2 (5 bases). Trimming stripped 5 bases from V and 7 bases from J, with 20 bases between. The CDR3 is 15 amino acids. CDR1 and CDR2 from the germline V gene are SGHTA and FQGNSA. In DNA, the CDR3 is TGTGCCAGCAGCGTTCGCCCGGGAAGTAGAGGGACCCAGTACTTC. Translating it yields CASSVRPGSRGTQYF. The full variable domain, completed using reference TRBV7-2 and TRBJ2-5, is GAGVSQSPSNKVTEKGKDVELRCDPISGHTALYWYRQSLGQGLEFLIYFQGNSAPDKSGLPSDRFSAERTGGSVSTLTIQRTQQEDSAVYLCASSVRPGSRGTQYFGPGTRLLVL.

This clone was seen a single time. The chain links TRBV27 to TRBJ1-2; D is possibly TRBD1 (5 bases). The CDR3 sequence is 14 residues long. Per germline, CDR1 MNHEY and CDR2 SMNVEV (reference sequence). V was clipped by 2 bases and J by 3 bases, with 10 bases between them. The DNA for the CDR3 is TGTGCCAGCAGTTTAGGTGGGGGTTACTATGGCTACACCTTC. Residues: CASSLGGGYYGYTF.

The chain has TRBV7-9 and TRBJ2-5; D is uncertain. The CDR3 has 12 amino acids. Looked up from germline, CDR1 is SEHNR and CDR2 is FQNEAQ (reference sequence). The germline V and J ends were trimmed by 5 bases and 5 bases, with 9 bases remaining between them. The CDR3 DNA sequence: TGTGCCAGCAGCCCCCGGTTGGAGACCCAGTACTTC. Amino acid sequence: CASSPRLETQYF.

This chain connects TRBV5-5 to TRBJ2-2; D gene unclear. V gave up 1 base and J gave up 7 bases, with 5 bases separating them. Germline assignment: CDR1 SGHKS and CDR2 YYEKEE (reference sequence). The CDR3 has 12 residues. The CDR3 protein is CASSLNLGELFF. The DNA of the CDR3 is TGTGCCAGCAGCTTGAATCTCGGGGAGCTGTTTTTT.

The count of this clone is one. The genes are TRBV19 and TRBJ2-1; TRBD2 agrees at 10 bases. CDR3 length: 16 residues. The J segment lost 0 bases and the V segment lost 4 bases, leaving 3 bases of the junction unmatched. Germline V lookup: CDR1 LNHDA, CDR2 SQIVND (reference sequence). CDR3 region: CASSTASGSSYNEQFF. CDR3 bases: TGTGCCAGTAGTACTGCTAGCGGGAGCTCCTACAATGAGCAGTTCTTC.

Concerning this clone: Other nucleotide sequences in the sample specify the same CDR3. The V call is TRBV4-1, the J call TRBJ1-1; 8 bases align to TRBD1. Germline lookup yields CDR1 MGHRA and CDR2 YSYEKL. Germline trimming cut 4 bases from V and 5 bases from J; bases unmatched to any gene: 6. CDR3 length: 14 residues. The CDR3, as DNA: TGCGCCAGCAGCCCAGACAGGGGAAGGACTGAAGCTTTCTTT. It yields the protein CASSPDRGRTEAFF.

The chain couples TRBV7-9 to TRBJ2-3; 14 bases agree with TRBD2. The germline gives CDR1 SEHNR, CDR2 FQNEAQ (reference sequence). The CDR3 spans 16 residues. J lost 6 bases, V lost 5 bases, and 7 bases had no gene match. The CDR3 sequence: CASSHTTSGRGDTQYF. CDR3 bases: TGTGCCAGCAGCCACACGACTAGCGGGAGGGGGGATACGCAGTATTTT.

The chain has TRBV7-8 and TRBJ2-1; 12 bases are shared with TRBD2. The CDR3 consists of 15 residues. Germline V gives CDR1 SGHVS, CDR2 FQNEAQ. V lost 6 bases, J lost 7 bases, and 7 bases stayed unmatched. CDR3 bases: TGTGCCAGCAGTTCTAGCGGGAGGGTCTTTAATGAGCAGTTCTTC. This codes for CASSSSGRVFNEQFF.